One T cell receptor (beta chain) is described in this entry. Its antigen is not identified. Being off target in a library aimed at alpha chains, this beta chain has a size of little meaning. The data are from a study of spatial heterogeneity in lung cancer. In the study overall: A strong correlation was found between TCR transcript counts in tumor regions and a T cell module score derived from matched bulk RNA-seq. Raw-read counts averaged over ten per unique TCR and UMI combination.

Time point: sample taken at primary tumor resection. Unsorted whole RNA from tumor, nontumor lung or frozen PBMC underwent sequencing. This CDR3 is built from 15 residues. Germline lookup yields CDR1 SGHRS and CDR2 YFSETQ. V dropped 4 bases and J dropped 2; count of bases not matched to a gene: 4. Study observations and caveats: Counts that tracked tumor mutation counts were those of expanded intratumoral alpha and beta TCRs.

One entry per CDR3 protein, called by TCRdb with MiXCR from the 5' RACE reads. The sample has several thousand distinct CDR3 sequences; roughly 5.2% are singletons. The origin of this receptor is a male donor with early-stage non-small cell lung cancer. The sequencing here drew on lung tumor tissue, taken at surgery. The J gene is TRBJ2-1, the V gene TRBV5-1; TRBD1 matches at 9 bases. The CDR3 region has the DNA TGCGCCAGCAGCGGAACAGGGGGCACCTACAATGAGCAGTTCTTC. This encodes CASSGTGGTYNEQFF.